A selection of T cell receptor beta chains follows, all from one sample in a study of cytomegalovirus exposure and HLA in healthy donors. Some clones are missing from TCRdb's copy, which holds only in-frame ones; the method was immunoSEQ multiplex PCR. The table includes about 200,000 clones, almost 70% detected once. Sequencing used PBMCs. Every receptor here comes from a man aged 35 to 55 in good health and CMV-seropositive. The CDR3 runs from the conserved cysteine through the conserved F or W. D genes are given only for firm matches. Some rows have no size entry. The others give once, few or many, or a class for an expanded clone.

TRBV2	.	TRBJ2-7	.	CASSNSRDKSYEQYF	TGTGCCAGCAGTAATTCCCGGGACAAGTCCTACGAGCAGTACTTC
TRBV28	.	TRBJ2-7	.	CASSINLSYEQYF	TGTGCCAGCAGTATCAACCTTAGCTACGAGCAGTACTTC
TRBV10-3	.	TRBJ1-2	TRBD1	CAISETGGAYGYTF	TGTGCCATCAGCGAAACAGGGGGCGCTTATGGCTACACCTTC
TRBV4-2	few	TRBJ2-6	.	CASSQAGVGGANVLTF	TGTGCCAGCAGCCAAGCGGGGGTAGGTGGGGCCAACGTCCTGACTTTC
TRBV13	.	TRBJ2-7	TRBD1	CASSSDRVGYEQYF	TGTGCCAGCAGTTCGGACAGGGTGGGCTACGAGCAGTACTTC
TRBV7-2	few	TRBJ1-2	TRBD1	CASSLEGGRAGGYTF	TGTGCCAGCAGCTTAGAAGGGGGCAGGGCGGGAGGCTACACCTTC
TRBV13	few	TRBJ2-7	.	CASSSIPGVSYEQYF	TGTGCCAGCAGCTCCATACCGGGGGTATCCTACGAGCAGTACTTC
TRBV6-5	once	TRBJ1-2	TRBD1	CASSYLGTGGNYGYTF	TGTGCCAGCAGTTACTTGGGGACAGGGGGCAACTATGGCTACACCTTC
TRBV5-8	.	TRBJ2-3	.	CASSLSTGVNSRDTQYF	TGTGCCAGCAGCTTAAGTACCGGGGTGAATAGCCGAGATACGCAGTATTTT
TRBV25-1	.	TRBJ2-1	.	CASSGQEQNEQFF	TGTGCCAGCAGTGGGCAAGAACAGAATGAGCAGTTCTTC
TRBV5-8	.	TRBJ2-7	TRBD1	CASSSGQYYEQYF	TGTGCCAGCAGCTCGGGACAGTACTACGAGCAGTACTTC
TRBV7-9	.	TRBJ2-2	.	CASSAGQTTGELFF	TGTGCCAGCAGCGCAGGACAGACCACCGGGGAGCTGTTTTTT
TRBV11-2	.	TRBJ2-2	TRBD1	CASSLTGPGELFF	TGTGCCAGCAGCTTGACAGGGCCCGGGGAGCTGTTTTTT
TRBV15	few	TRBJ2-7	.	CATSRDGGIYEQYF	TGTGCCACCAGCAGAGATGGGGGGATCTACGAGCAGTACTTC
TRBV5-4	.	TRBJ1-1	.	CASSLGRINTEAFF	TGTGCCAGCAGCTTGGGGAGGATCAACACTGAAGCTTTCTTT
TRBV4-1	.	TRBJ1-1	.	CASSQWGGAEAFF	TGCGCCAGCAGCCAATGGGGAGGGGCTGAAGCTTTCTTT
TRBV19	few	TRBJ2-7	TRBD1	CASSGDRAYEQYF	TGTGCCAGTAGTGGGGACAGGGCCTACGAGCAGTACTTC
TRBV29-1	.	TRBJ2-5	.	CSVGRVGPQETQYF	TGCAGCGTTGGGCGGGTAGGCCCACAAGAGACCCAGTACTTC
TRBV5-4	.	TRBJ2-2	.	CASSPGLLNTGELFF	TGTGCCAGCAGCCCGGGACTGCTGAACACCGGGGAGCTGTTTTTT
TRBV18	.	TRBJ1-5	.	CASSPGSDYSNQPQHF	TGTGCCAGCTCACCTGGCAGCGACTATAGCAATCAGCCCCAGCATTTT
TRBV2	.	TRBJ1-2	.	CASSESGYGYTF	TGTGCCAGCAGTGAGTCGGGCTATGGCTACACCTTC
TRBV19	few	TRBJ1-5	.	CASRRVQGLNQPQHF	TGTGCCAGTAGACGGGTGCAGGGCCTCAATCAGCCCCAGCATTTT
TRBV6-4	.	TRBJ2-7	.	CASSDPRHGRFSCEQYF	TGTGCCAGCAGTGACCCGAGGCATGGTAGGTTCAGCTGCGAGCAGTACTTC
TRBV6-5	few	TRBJ1-1	.	CASSEQVADTEAFF	TGTGCCAGCAGTGAACAGGTAGCAGACACTGAAGCTTTCTTT
TRBV9	.	TRBJ1-4	.	CASSVEGGGVGEKLFF	TGTGCCAGCAGCGTAGAAGGGGGGGGTGTAGGAGAAAAACTGTTTTTT
TRBV7-2	.	TRBJ2-7	TRBD2	CASSRLAGGFYEQYF	TGTGCCAGCAGCCGACTAGCGGGGGGATTCTACGAGCAGTACTTC